These 25 T cell receptor beta chains were sequenced from one sample in a study of PD-1 blockade in classical Hodgkin lymphoma. Autologous stem cell transplantation was followed by relapse in every patient, and brentuximab vedotin exposure varied. Investigators obtained CD8+ T cells from thawed PBMCs by magnetic negative selection. The protocol was immunoSEQ multiplex PCR, while the TCRdb copy is restricted to in-frame clones and leaves out a portion. Of some 3,000 clones listed, about 71% were seen once; the top ten hold about 70%. The input for sequencing was CD8+ T cells from blood, taken at baseline. The receptors stem from a human donor with classical Hodgkin lymphoma.

The chain has TRBV5-4 and TRBJ2-7; 9 bases are a match to TRBD1. The V segment lost 4 bases and the J segment 2 bases; nucleotides outside the gene matches: 7. In germline, CDR1 is SGHNT, CDR2 YYREEE (reference sequence). This CDR3 is built from 15 residues. DNA of the CDR3: TGTGCCAGCAGCGCACCGGGACAGGGAGCCTACGAGCAGTACTTC. Amino acids: CASSAPGQGAYEQYF.

The rearrangement links TRBV11-3 to TRBJ1-2, with TRBD1 matching over 7 bases. V dropped 5 bases and J dropped 6; count of bases not matched to a gene: 6. CDR3 length: 13 residues. Germline V gene data show CDR1 as SGHNT and CDR2 as YENEEA. The CDR3 spells CASSPGTDNGYTF. The CDR3 coding sequence is TGTGCCAGCAGCCCTGGGACAGATAATGGCTACACCTTC.

This clone was picked up a small number of times. V and J are TRBV5-4 and TRBJ2-1, with 9 nucleotides matching TRBD2. The junction had 3 bases not matched to a gene; V was cut back by 0 bases and J by 5 bases. Germline lookup yields CDR1 SGHNT and CDR2 YYREEE (reference sequence). The CDR3 covers 15 residues. Written as DNA, the CDR3 is TGTGCCAGCAGCTTGGTCCTAGCGGGGCACAATGAGCAGTTCTTC. Its translation is CASSLVLAGHNEQFF.

The rearrangement links TRBV28 to TRBJ1-2; D is unclear. The ends were cut back, 2 bases at V and 4 bases at J, with 8 bases in the middle. The V gene's germline CDR1 is MDHEN and CDR2 SYDVKM. The CDR3 extends over 13 amino acids. CDR3 sequence: CASSLTPSYGYTF. In DNA form, the CDR3 reads TGTGCCAGCAGTTTAACACCATCCTATGGCTACACCTTC.

The chain recombines TRBV13 with TRBJ1-2, with TRBD1 identical over 7 bases. Germline assignment: CDR1 PRHDT and CDR2 FYEKMQ (reference sequence). V shed 0 bases, J shed 3 bases, and the junction held 7 bases outside the gene matches. The CDR3 loop spans 16 amino acids. CDR3 DNA: TGTGCCAGCAGCTTAGGCGTCGGCAGGGGGGACTATGGCTACACCTTC. This encodes CASSLGVGRGDYGYTF.

By sample fraction, this clone is large (0.1 to 1%). V gene TRBV4-1 combines with J gene TRBJ2-1, with TRBD1 as a possible D gene (5 bases). The CDR3 has 16 residues. Germline CDR1 MGHRA, CDR2 YSYEKL. Trimming left V 0 bases short and J 3 bases short, with 12 bases between. The CDR3: CASSQDQGTFYNEQFF. In nucleotides, the CDR3 is TGCGCCAGCAGCCAAGATCAGGGCACGTTCTACAATGAGCAGTTCTTC.

The chain employs TRBV29-1 and TRBJ1-2, with D unresolved. Germline V gene data show CDR1 as SQVTM and CDR2 as ANQGSEA. V shed 1 base and J shed 6 bases, with 12 bases lying between them. The CDR3 length is 13 residues. CDR3 sequence reads: CSVEGGWEDGYTF. The DNA for the CDR3 is TGCAGCGTTGAAGGTGGCTGGGAGGATGGCTACACCTTC.

The chain joins TRBV13 to TRBJ2-3; weak D call: TRBD1 (6 bases). Looked up from germline, CDR1 is PRHDT and CDR2 is FYEKMQ (reference sequence). The CDR3 length is 15 residues. The V gene lost 0 bases and the J gene lost 3 bases, with 10 bases spanning the gap. The CDR3, as DNA: TGTGCCAGCAGCTTAGGCAGGGGTAGTACAGATACGCAGTATTTT. As protein: CASSLGRGSTDTQYF.

This clone turned up a few times. The chain is built from TRBV19 and TRBJ1-1; no definite D call. Trimming cost V 7 bases and J 5 bases, with 8 bases left between them. The V gene's germline CDR1 is LNHDA and CDR2 SQIVND (reference sequence). The CDR3 extends over 11 amino acids. CDR3 nucleotide sequence: TGTGCCAGTAATTTGGGGACTGAAGCTTTCTTT. Its translation: CASNLGTEAFF. The full variable domain, rest sourced from reference TRBV19 and TRBJ1-1, is DGGITQSPKYLFRKEGQNVTLSCEQNLNHDAMYWYRQDPGQGLRLIYYSQIVNDFQKGDIAEGYSVSREKKESFPLTVTSAQKNPTAFYLCASNLGTEAFFGQGTRLTVV.

The genes are TRBV11-3 and TRBJ2-7; D uncertain. The CDR3 is 11 amino acids. Germline CDR1 and CDR2: SGHNT and YENEEA. V shed 5 bases and J shed 3 bases, with 5 bases lying between them. CDR3 loop: CASSPHYEQYF. DNA for the CDR3: TGTGCCAGCAGCCCCCACTACGAGCAGTACTTC.

V is TRBV7-9 and J is TRBJ2-7, with D unresolved. The V end lost 5 bases, the J end lost 0 bases, and 5 bases lay between the germline ends. The CDR3 runs to 12 residues. Per germline, CDR1 SEHNR and CDR2 FQNEAQ (reference sequence). This CDR3 is CASSRHSYEQYF. The CDR3 DNA reads TGTGCCAGCAGCCGTCACTCCTACGAGCAGTACTTC.

This chain uses TRBV5-1 with TRBJ2-7; 9 positions match TRBD2. CDR1 and CDR2 (germline): SGHRS, YFSETQ. This CDR3 has 15 residues. The J segment lost 4 bases and the V segment lost 4 bases, leaving 9 bases of the junction unmatched. The CDR3 spells CASSTSGPEDYEQYF. CDR3 DNA: TGCGCCAGCAGCACTAGCGGGCCGGAGGATTACGAGCAGTACTTC.

The chain employs TRBV20-1 and TRBJ1-1, with 7 positions matching TRBD1. CDR3 length equals 11 residues. Germline V gene sequence: CDR1 DFQATT, CDR2 SNEGSKA (reference sequence). V dropped 0 bases and J dropped 8; count of bases not matched to a gene: 0. The CDR3 loop reads CSAREDREAFF. Written as DNA, the CDR3 is TGCAGTGCTAGAGAGGACAGGGAAGCTTTCTTT.

The chain joins TRBV5-6 to TRBJ2-1, with a possible D match to TRBD1 (6 bases). The CDR3 has 14 residues. V gave up 2 bases and J gave up 4 bases, with 10 bases separating them. Germline loops: CDR1 SGHDT, CDR2 YYEEEE. This CDR3 is CASSFRQVYNEQFF. The DNA for the CDR3 is TGTGCCAGCAGCTTTCGACAGGTTTACAATGAGCAGTTCTTC. The full variable domain, rest sourced from reference TRBV5-6 and TRBJ2-1, is DAGVTQSPTHLIKTRGQQVTLRCSPKSGHDTVSWYQQALGQGPQFIFQYYEEEERQRGNFPDRFSGHQFPNYSSELNVNALLLGDSALYLCASSFRQVYNEQFFGPGTRLTVL.

This clone occurred once. The V gene is TRBV7-9, the J gene TRBJ2-5; 9 bases match TRBD2. Germline V CDR1 and CDR2: SEHNR, FQNEAQ (reference sequence). The V segment lost 5 bases and the J segment 1 base; nucleotides outside the gene matches: 8. This CDR3 has 16 amino acids. The CDR3 DNA is TGTGCCAGCAGCCCCCGAATAGCGGGGGTCCAAGAGACCCAGTACTTC. Translated, it gives CASSPRIAGVQETQYF.

Concerning this clone: This CDR3 is also generated by other DNA sequences in the sample. The chain employs TRBV4-3 and TRBJ2-7; no definite D call. The CDR3 is made up of 14 amino acids. V lost 0 bases to trimming and J lost 0 bases, with 6 bases between them. Germline CDR1 reads LGHNA; CDR2 reads YSLEER. CDR3 coding DNA: TGCGCCAGCAGCCAAGAAAGAGTCTCCTACGAGCAGTACTTC. Its protein product is CASSQERVSYEQYF.

This clone was observed once. This rearrangement joins TRBV9 to TRBJ1-2; no firm D call. Trimming removed 0 bases at V and 7 bases at J, with 10 bases between. CDR1 and CDR2 (germline): SGDLS, YYNGEE. The CDR3 is made up of 13 amino acids. The CDR3 here is CASSVGSFSGYTF. CDR3 sequence (DNA): TGTGCCAGCAGCGTAGGCAGCTTTTCTGGCTACACCTTC.

This clone has more than one count but fewer than ten. The rearrangement links TRBV11-2 to TRBJ2-3; no clear D gene. The germline V and J ends were trimmed by 0 bases and 0 bases, with 7 bases remaining between them. The germline gives CDR1 SGHAT, CDR2 FQNNGV. This CDR3 is built from 15 residues. CDR3 DNA: TGTGCCAGCAGCTTAGAATACACTAGCACAGATACGCAGTATTTT. Amino acids: CASSLEYTSTDTQYF. The whole variable domain, remainder taken from reference TRBV11-2 and TRBJ2-3, is EAGVAQSPRYKIIEKRQSVAFWCNPISGHATLYWYQQILGQGPKLLIQFQNNGVVDDSQLPKDRFSAERLKGVDSTLKIQPAKLEDSAVYLCASSLEYTSTDTQYFGPGTRLTVL.

The rearrangement joins TRBV5-6 to TRBJ1-1; D is perhaps TRBD1 (5 bases). Between the trimmed V and J ends, which lost 3 bases and 0 bases, there was a span of 12 bases. CDR1 SGHDT and CDR2 YYEEEE come from the germline V gene. CDR3 length: 15 residues. The CDR3 spells CASSYPGGLNTEAFF. The CDR3 nucleotides are TGTGCCAGCAGCTACCCTGGGGGTCTGAACACTGAAGCTTTCTTT.

This clone appeared a few times. The J gene is TRBJ1-2, the V gene TRBV14; unclear D gene. V dropped 0 bases and J dropped 8 bases, with 10 bases sitting between them. CDR1 is SGHDN and CDR2 is FVKESK in the germline V gene. The CDR3 length is 13 residues. The CDR3 protein is CASSQDRRSGYTF. The DNA for the CDR3 is TGTGCCAGCAGCCAAGATCGGCGGAGCGGCTACACCTTC.

J is TRBJ1-2 and V is TRBV7-2; 7 nucleotides agree with TRBD1. The V segment lost 5 bases and the J segment 3 bases; nucleotides outside the gene matches: 6. The CDR3 loop spans 14 amino acids. Germline lookup yields CDR1 SGHTA and CDR2 FQGNSA. The CDR3 reads CASSPRTGYYGYTF. CDR3 nucleotide sequence: TGTGCCAGCAGCCCACGGACAGGATACTATGGCTACACCTTC.

CDR3 region: CASSFTSTEAFF. The DNA of the CDR3 is TGTGCCAGCAGCTTCACGTCCACTGAAGCTTTCTTT. V gene TRBV11-3 combines with J gene TRBJ1-1; D gene ambiguous. The CDR3 has 12 residues. Per germline, CDR1 SGHNT and CDR2 YENEEA. V shed 3 bases and J shed 4 bases, with 6 bases lying between them.

The V and J genes are TRBV19 and TRBJ1-1; weak D call: TRBD1 (6 bases). V was cut by 5 bases and J by 1 base, with 8 bases left in between. The germline V gene encodes CDR1 LNHDA and CDR2 SQIVND (reference sequence). The CDR3 is made up of 13 amino acids. This chain's CDR3 is CASSGGRNTEAFF. The CDR3, as DNA: TGTGCCAGTAGTGGGGGGCGGAACACTGAAGCTTTCTTT.

The genes are TRBV5-3 and TRBJ1-1; D not resolved. TRBV5-3 is an ORF, with its function uncertain. V lost 10 bases and J 0 bases, leaving 7 bases between the germline ends. CDR3 length: 11 amino acids. Here the CDR3 reads CACWLNTEAFF. The CDR3 coding sequence is TGTGCCTGTTGGTTGAACACTGAAGCTTTCTTT.

This clone has just a few counts. V usage is TRBV21-1 and J usage is TRBJ2-3; the listed D gene, TRBD2, was not tested against the DNA. TRBV21-1 is flagged as a pseudogene. The CDR3 has 14 amino acids. The CDR3 here is CASSLRGSTDTQYF. CDR3 bases: TGTGCCAGCAGCCTACGGGGAAGCACAGATACGCAGTATTTT.